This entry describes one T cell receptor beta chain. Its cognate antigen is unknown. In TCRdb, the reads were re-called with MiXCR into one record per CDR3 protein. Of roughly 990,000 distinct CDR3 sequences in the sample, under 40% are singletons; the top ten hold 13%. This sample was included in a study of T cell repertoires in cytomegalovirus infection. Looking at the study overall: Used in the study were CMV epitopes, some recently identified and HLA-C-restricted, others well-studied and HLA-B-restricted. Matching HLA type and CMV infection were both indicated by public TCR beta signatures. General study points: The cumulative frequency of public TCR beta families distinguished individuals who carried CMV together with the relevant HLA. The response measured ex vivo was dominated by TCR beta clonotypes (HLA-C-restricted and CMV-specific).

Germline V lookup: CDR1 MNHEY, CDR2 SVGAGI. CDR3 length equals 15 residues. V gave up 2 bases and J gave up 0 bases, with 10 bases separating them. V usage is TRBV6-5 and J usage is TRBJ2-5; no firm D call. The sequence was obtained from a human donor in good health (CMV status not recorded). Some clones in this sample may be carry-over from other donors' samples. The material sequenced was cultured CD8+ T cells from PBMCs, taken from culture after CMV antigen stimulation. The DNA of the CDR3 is TGTGCCAGCAGTTACCGTTCACTACACCAAGAGACCCAGTACTTC. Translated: CASSYRSLHQETQYF.